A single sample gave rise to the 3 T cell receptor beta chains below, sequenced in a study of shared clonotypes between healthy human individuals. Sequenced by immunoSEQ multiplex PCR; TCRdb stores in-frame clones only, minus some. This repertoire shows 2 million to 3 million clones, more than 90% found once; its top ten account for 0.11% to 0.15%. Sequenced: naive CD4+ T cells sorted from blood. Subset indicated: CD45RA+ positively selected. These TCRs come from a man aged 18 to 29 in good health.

CDR3 sequence: CASSAQGASEQFF. The CDR3 coding sequence is TGTGCCAGCAGCGCACAGGGGGCTAGTGAGCAGTTCTTC. The chain employs TRBV9 and TRBJ2-1; TRBD1 matches at 9 bases. CDR1 is SGDLS and CDR2 is YYNGEE in the germline V gene. This CDR3 comprises 13 residues. The V gene end was trimmed by 3 bases and the J gene end by 9 bases; junction bases not matched to a gene: 4.

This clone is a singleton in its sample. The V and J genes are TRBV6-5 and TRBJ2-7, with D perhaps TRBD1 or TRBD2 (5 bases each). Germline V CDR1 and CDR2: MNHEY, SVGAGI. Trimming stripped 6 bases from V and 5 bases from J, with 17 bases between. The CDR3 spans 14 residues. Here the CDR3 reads CASSRSGTKNEQYF. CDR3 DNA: TGTGCCAGCAGCAGATCCGGGACGAAAAACGAGCAGTACTTC.

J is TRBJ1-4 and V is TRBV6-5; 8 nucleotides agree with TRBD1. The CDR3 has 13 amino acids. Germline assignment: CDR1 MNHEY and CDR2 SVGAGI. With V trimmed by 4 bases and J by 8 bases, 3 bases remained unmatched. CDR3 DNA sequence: TGTGCCAGCAGTTCAGGGACAGGCGAAAAACTGTTTTTT. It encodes CASSSGTGEKLFF.